This T cell receptor beta chain is from a study of T cell repertoires in cytomegalovirus infection. Using its own MiXCR run on the reads, TCRdb lists one record per CDR3 protein. The table shows tens of thousands of distinct CDR3 sequences, with around a fifth occurring only once. This CDR3 spans 14 amino acids. V gave up 2 bases and J gave up 7 bases, with 12 bases separating them. As concerns this clonotype: No antigen is known for it.

This chain uses TRBV12-3 or TRBV12-4 with TRBJ1-5, with a tentative D call TRBD1 (6 bases). This receptor was taken from a human donor in good health (CMV status not recorded). Some clones in this sample may be carry-over from other donors' samples. Here the sequenced sample was CD8+ T cells from cultured PBMCs, taken from culture after CMV antigen stimulation. DNA for the CDR3: TGTGCCAGCAGTTTACGGGCCAGGGGCCAGCCCCAGCATTTT. Its translation: CASSLRARGQPQHF.